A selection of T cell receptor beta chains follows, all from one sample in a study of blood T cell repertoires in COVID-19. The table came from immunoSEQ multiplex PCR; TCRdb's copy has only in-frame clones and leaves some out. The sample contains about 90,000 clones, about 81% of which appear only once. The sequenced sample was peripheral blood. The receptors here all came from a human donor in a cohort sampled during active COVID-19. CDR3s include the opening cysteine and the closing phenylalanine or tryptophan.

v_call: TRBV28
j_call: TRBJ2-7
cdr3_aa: CASSLASGSRSGEQYF

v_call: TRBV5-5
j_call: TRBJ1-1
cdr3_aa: CASSLDVRTMNTEAFF

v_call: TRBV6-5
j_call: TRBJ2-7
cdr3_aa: CASSQGQNEQYF

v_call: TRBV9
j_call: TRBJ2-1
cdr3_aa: CASSTQAVSYEQFF

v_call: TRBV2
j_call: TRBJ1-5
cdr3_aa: CASSETVSNQPQHF

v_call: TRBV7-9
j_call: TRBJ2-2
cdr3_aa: CASSLAPGLKNDAGELFF

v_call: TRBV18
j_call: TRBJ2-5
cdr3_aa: CASATGIQETQYF

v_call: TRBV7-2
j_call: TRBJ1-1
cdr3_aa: CASSSVLSEAFF

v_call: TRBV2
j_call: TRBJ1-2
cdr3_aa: CASGDRGYGYTF

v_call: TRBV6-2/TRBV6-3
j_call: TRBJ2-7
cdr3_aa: CASSSMTRANSYEQYF

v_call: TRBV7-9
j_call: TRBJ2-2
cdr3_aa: CASSRLSLTGELFF

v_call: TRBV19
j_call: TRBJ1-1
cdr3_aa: CASSIQPRGHTEAFF

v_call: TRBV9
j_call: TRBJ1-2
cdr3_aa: CASSPQAGGRYGYTF

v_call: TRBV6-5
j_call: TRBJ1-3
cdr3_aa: CASTNDRFGNTIYF

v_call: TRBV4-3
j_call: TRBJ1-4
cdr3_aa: CASSQDWTGGKLFF

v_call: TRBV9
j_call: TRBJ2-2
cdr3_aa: CASSVSPGNTGELFF

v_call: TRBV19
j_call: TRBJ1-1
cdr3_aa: CASSIDLSWDFGTENTEAFF

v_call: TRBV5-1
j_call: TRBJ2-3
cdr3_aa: CASSDGLAGTDTQYF

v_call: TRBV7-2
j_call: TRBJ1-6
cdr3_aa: CASTSRGMNSPLHF

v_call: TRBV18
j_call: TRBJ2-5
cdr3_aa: CASSPAGSQETQYF

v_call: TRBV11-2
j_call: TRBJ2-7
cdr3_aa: CASSQRTDTYEQYF

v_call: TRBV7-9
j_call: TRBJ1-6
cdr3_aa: CASSPLGMEGSPLHF

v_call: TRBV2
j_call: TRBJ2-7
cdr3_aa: CASSAPGQWSEQYF

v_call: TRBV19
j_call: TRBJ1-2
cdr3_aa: CASSMPGTGPYGYTF

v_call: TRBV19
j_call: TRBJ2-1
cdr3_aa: CATGLTYNEQFF

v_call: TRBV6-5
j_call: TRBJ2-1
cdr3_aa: CASRPGQGDEQFF

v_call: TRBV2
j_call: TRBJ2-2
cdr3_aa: CASSGQANTGELFF

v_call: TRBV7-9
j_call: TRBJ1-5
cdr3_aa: CASSLGAGSNQPQHF

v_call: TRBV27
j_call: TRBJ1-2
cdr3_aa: CASSLSVGALGYTF

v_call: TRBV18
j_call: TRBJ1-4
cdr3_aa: CASSPPGSGGEKLFF

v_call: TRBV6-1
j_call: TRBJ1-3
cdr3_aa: CASSEWDRAGNTIYF

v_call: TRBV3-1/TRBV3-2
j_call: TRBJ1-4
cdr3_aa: CASSQGTRRYNEKLFF

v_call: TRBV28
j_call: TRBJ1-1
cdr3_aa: CASINTGNTEAFF

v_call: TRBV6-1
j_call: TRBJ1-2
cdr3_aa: CASSEALLGTKTGYTF

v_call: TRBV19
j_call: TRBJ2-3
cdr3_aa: CASSTRGTGASGSTDTQYF